The 6 T cell receptor beta chains below all came from one sample that was sequenced in a study of beta chain features in type 1 diabetes. Study-level points and caveats: Type 1 diabetes patients had moderately but significantly shorter TCRB CDR3s in all four CD4+ subsets.

Antigens of these TCRs are unknown. Isolated RNA was reverse transcribed in full, so expressed TCRB transcripts were sequenced. Libraries were prepared by immunoSEQ multiplex PCR; TCRdb keeps only in-frame clonotypes and omits some of them. The sample consists of a few hundred thousand clones, around 10% of them appearing once. The specimen sequenced was central memory CD4+ T cells from blood. These TCRs come from a man between 25 and 39 years old with type 1 diabetes.

The chain combines TRBV29-1 with TRBJ1-4, with a tentative D call TRBD1 (6 bases). Trimming stripped 7 bases from V and 5 bases from J, with 14 bases between. CDR1 and CDR2 (germline): SQVTM, ANQGSEA. This CDR3 has 13 residues. CDR3 residues: CSAEGRGNEKLFF. Written as DNA, the CDR3 is TGCAGCGCCGAGGGGAGGGGGAATGAAAAACTGTTTTTT.

This clone appeared a few times. The chain uses TRBV10-3 and TRBJ2-2; D might be TRBD2 (6 bases). Germline CDR1 is ENHRY and CDR2 is SYGVKD. Trimming shortened V by 7 bases and J by 6 bases, and 21 bases separated the two germline ends. The CDR3 is 16 residues long. This CDR3 is CAINPGLIRLAGELFF. The CDR3 DNA is TGTGCCATCAACCCAGGACTAATTCGGTTAGCCGGGGAGCTGTTTTTT.

In its sample, this clone was seen a few times. This sequence joins TRBV6-5 and TRBJ2-2; 9 bases map to TRBD2. The CDR3 is made up of 15 amino acids. V shed 6 bases, J shed 7 bases, and the junction held 9 bases outside the gene matches. Germline values: CDR1 MNHEY, CDR2 SVGAGI. CDR3 residues: CASRAPGLADGELFF. CDR3 nucleotides: TGTGCCAGCAGAGCTCCGGGACTAGCAGACGGGGAGCTGTTTTTT.

There are a few counts of this clone. This chain links TRBV28 with TRBJ2-3; D remains ambiguous. V gave up 4 bases and J gave up 1 base, with 12 bases separating them. The CDR3 spans 15 residues. Per the germline V gene, CDR1 is MDHEN and CDR2 is SYDVKM. Here the CDR3 reads CASSSLILGTDTQYF. The CDR3 DNA reads as TGTGCCAGCAGTTCCCTAATTTTAGGCACAGATACGCAGTATTTT.

The chain uses TRBV13 and TRBJ2-7; D gene ambiguous. From germline, CDR1 is PRHDT and CDR2 FYEKMQ (reference sequence). The CDR3 spans 12 residues. Deletions cut 4 bases from V and 4 bases from J, with 8 bases between. In nucleotides, the CDR3 is TGTGCCAGCAGCTATTCCGGGTACGAGCAGTACTTC. Translating it yields CASSYSGYEQYF.

This clone was seen more than once but under ten times. The chain couples TRBV6-5 to TRBJ2-1, with 8 bases that match TRBD1. Looked up from germline, CDR1 is MNHEY and CDR2 is SVGAGI. This CDR3 contains 15 residues. Unmatched junction bases numbered 4, after V lost 6 bases and J lost 0 bases. DNA for the CDR3: TGTGCCAGCAGCCGAACAGGGGGCTCCTACAATGAGCAGTTCTTC. Encoded protein: CASSRTGGSYNEQFF.